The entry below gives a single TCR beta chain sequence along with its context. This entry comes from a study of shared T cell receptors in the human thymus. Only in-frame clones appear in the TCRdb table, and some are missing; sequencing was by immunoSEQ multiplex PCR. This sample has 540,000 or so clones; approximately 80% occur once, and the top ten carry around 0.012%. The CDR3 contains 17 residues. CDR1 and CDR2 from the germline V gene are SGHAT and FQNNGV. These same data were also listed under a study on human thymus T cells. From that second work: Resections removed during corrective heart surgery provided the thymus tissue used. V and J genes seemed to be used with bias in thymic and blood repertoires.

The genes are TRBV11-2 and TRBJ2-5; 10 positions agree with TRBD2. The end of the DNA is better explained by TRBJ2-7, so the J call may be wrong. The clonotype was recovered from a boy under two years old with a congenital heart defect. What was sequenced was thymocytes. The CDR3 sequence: CASSLGPGLADAYEQYF. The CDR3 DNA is TGTGCCAGCAGCTTAGGGCCCGGACTAGCGGATGCCTACGAGCAGTACTTC.